This T cell receptor beta chain is drawn from a study of graft-versus-host responses after intestinal transplantation. Profiling relied on immunoSEQ multiplex PCR, and the TCRdb table lists in-frame clones only, not all of them. This sample carries 7,500 to 10,000 clones, about 78% of them seen once, and the ten largest clones take around a quarter. Trimming took 1 base from V and 4 from J, leaving 10 bases between them. The germline gives CDR1 WNHNN, CDR2 SYGVQD (reference sequence). This CDR3 region has 15 residues. To release intraepithelial and lamina propria lymphocytes, the graft tissue was processed.

The chain uses TRBV10-1 and TRBJ2-2; a possible D gene is TRBD2 (6 bases). The sequenced sample was ileum tissue, obtained 500 to 550 days after intestinal transplant. This TCR came from a human patient who received an intestinal transplant, so some T cells may come from the graft donor. In DNA form, the CDR3 reads TGCGCCAGCAGTGAGTGGCGGGACCCCACCGGGGAGCTGTTTTTT. Translating it yields CASSEWRDPTGELFF.